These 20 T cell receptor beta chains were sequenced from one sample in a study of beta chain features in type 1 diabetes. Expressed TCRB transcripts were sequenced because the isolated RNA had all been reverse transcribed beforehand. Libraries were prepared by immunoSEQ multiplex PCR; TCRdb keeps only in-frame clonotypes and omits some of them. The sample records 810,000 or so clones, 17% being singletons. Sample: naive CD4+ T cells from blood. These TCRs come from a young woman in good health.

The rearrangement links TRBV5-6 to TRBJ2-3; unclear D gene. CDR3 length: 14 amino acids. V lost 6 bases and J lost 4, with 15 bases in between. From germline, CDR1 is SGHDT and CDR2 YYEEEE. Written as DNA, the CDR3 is TGTGCCAGCACCTCCGCTTTTGGTGCAGATACGCAGTATTTT. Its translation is CASTSAFGADTQYF.

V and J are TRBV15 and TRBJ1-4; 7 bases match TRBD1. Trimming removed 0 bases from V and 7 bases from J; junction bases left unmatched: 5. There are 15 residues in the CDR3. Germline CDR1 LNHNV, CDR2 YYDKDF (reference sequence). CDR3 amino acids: CATSRDRQGGEKLFF. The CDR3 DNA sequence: TGTGCCACCAGCAGAGATCGGCAGGGGGGTGAAAAACTGTTTTTT.

The CDR3 region is CASSYSGQGTGNTIYF. CDR3 DNA: TGTGCCAGCAGCTACTCGGGACAGGGTACTGGAAACACCATATATTTT. The rearrangement links TRBV7-9 to TRBJ1-3; TRBD1 agrees at 9 bases. V shed 4 bases, J shed 2 bases, and the junction held 6 bases outside the gene matches. Germline assignment: CDR1 SEHNR and CDR2 FQNEAQ (reference sequence). The CDR3 is 16 amino acids.

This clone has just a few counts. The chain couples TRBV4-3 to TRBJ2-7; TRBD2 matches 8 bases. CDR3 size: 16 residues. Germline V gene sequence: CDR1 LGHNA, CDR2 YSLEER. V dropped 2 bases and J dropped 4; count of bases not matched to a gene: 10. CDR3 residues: CASSQTAGGQPYEQYF. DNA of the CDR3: TGCGCCAGCAGCCAAACCGCGGGAGGACAGCCTTACGAGCAGTACTTC.

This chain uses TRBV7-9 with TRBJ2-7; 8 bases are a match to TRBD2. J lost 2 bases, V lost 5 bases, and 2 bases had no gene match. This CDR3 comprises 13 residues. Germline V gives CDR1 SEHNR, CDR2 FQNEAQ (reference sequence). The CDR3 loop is CASSEREPYEQYF. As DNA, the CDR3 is TGTGCCAGCAGCGAGCGGGAGCCCTACGAGCAGTACTTC. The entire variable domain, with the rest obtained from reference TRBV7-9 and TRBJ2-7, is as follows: DTGVSQNPRHKITKRGQNVTFRCDPISEHNRLYWYRQTLGQGPEFLTYFQNEAQLEKSRLLSDRFSAERPKGSFSTLEIQRTEQGDSAMYLCASSEREPYEQYFGPGTRLTVT.

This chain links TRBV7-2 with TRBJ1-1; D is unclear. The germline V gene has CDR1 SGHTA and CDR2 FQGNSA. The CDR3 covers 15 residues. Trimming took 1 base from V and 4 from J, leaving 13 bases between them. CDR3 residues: CASSLGSASGTEAFF. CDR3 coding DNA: TGTGCCAGCAGCTTAGGGTCAGCGTCTGGCACTGAAGCTTTCTTT.

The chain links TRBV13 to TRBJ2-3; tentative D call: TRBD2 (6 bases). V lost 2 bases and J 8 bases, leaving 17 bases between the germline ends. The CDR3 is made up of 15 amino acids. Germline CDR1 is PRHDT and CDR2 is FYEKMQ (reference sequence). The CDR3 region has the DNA TGTGCCAGCAGCTTACCCGGGAAGTCGCGGGGTACGCAGTATTTT. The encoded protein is CASSLPGKSRGTQYF.

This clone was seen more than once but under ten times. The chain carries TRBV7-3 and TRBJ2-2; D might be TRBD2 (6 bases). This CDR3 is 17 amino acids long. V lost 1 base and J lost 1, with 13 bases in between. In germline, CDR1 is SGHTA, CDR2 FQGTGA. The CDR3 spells CASSLNREAGNTGELFF. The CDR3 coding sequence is TGTGCCAGCAGCTTAAATCGAGAAGCGGGGAACACCGGGGAGCTGTTTTTT.

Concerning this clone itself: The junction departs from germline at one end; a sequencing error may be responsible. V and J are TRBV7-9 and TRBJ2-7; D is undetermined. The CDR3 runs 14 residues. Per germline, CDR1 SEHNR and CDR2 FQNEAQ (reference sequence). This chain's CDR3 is CASSQDFSLYEQYF. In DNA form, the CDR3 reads TGCGCCAGCAGCCAAGATTTCAGTCTCTACGAGCAGTACTTC.

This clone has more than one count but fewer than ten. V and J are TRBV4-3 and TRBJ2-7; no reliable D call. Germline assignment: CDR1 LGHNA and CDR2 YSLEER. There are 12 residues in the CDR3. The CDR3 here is CARVPLSYEQYF. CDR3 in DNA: TGCGCACGGGTACCCCTCTCCTACGAGCAGTACTTC.

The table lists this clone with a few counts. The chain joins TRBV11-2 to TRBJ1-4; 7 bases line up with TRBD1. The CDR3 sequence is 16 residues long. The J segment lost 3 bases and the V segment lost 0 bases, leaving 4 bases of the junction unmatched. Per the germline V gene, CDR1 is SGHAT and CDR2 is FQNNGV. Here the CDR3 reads CASSLDRQGPNEKLFF. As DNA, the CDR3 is TGTGCCAGCAGCTTAGATCGACAGGGACCTAATGAAAAACTGTTTTTT.

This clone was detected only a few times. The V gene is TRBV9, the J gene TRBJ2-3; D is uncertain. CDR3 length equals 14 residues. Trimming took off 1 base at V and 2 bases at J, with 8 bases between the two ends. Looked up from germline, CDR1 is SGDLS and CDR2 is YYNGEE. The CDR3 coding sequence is TGTGCCAGCAGCGTAAGCTATCACACAGATACGCAGTATTTT. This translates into CASSVSYHTDTQYF.

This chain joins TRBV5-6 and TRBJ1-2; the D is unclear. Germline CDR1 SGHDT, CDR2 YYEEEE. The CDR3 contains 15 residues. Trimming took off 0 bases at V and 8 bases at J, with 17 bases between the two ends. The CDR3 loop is CASSLGVATGRGYTF. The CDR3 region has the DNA TGTGCCAGCAGCTTGGGGGTCGCAACGGGCCGGGGCTACACCTTC.

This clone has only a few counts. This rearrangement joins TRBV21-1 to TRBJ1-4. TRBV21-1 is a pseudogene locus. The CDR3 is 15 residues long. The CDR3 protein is CASSLTGRGCEKLFF. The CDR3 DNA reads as TGTGCCAGCAGTCTTACAGGGAGGGGTTGTGAAAAACTGTTTTTT.

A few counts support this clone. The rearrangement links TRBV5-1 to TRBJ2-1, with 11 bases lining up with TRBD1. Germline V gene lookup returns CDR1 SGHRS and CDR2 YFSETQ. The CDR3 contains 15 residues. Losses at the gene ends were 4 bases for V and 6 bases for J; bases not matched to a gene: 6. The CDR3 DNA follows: TGCGCCAGCAGCCTAGGGACAGGGGGATCCAATGAGCAGTTCTTC. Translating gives CASSLGTGGSNEQFF.

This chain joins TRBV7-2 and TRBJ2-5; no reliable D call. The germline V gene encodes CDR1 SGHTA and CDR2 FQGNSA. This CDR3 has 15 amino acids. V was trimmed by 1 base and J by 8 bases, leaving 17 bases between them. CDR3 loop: CASSLEVGWRGTQYF. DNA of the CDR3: TGTGCCAGCAGCTTAGAGGTAGGATGGAGAGGAACCCAGTACTTC. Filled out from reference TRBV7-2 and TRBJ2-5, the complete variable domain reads GAGVSQSPSNKVTEKGKDVELRCDPISGHTALYWYRQSLGQGLEFLIYFQGNSAPDKSGLPSDRFSAERTGGSVSTLTIQRTQQEDSAVYLCASSLEVGWRGTQYFGPGTRLLVL.

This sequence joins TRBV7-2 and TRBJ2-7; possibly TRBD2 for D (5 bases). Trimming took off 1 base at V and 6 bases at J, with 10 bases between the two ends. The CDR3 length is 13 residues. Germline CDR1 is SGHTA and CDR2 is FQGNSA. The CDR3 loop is CASSLGASFEQYF. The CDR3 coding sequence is TGTGCCAGCAGCTTAGGGGCTAGCTTCGAGCAGTACTTC.

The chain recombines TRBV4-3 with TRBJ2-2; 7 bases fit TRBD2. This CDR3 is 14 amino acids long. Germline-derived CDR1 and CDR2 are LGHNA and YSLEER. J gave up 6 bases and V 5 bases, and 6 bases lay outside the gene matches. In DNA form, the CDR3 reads TGCGCCAGCAGCTGGGCGGGAGACGCCGGGGAGCTGTTTTTT. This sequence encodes CASSWAGDAGELFF.

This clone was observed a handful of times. This chain's CDR3 is CASRRDPAVGTQYF. CDR3 in DNA: TGTGCCAGCAGACGGGATCCCGCAGTTGGTACGCAGTATTTT. This sequence joins TRBV28 and TRBJ2-3; tentatively, D is TRBD2 (5 bases). Trimming took 6 bases from V and 8 from J, leaving 18 bases between them. Per the germline V gene, CDR1 is MDHEN and CDR2 is SYDVKM. The CDR3 contains 14 residues.

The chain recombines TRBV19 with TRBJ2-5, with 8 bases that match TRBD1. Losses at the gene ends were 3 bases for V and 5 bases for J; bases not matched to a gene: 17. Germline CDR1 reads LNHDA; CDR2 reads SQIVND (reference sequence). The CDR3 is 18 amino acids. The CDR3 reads CASSIRTGNRPAKETQYF. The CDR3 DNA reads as TGTGCCAGTAGTATCCGGACAGGGAATCGGCCAGCGAAGGAGACCCAGTACTTC.